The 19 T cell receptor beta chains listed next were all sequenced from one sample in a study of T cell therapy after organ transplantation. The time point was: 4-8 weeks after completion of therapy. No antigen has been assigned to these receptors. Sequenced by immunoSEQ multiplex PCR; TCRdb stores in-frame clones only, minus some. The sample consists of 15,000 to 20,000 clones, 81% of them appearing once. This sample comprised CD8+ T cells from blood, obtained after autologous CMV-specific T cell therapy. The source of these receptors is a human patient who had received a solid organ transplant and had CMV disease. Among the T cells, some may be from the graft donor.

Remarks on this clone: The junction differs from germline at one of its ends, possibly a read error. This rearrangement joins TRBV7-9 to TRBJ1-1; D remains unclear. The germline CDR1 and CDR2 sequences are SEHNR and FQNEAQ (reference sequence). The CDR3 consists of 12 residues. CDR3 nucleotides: TGTGCCAGCAGCTTACAAGAGGGCCCGGTGTCCTTT. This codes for CASSLQEGPVSF.

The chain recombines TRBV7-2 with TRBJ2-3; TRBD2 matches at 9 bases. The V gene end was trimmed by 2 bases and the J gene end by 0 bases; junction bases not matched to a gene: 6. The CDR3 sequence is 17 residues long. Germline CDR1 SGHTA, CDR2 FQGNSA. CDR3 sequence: CASSLSLAGISTDTQYF. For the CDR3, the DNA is TGTGCCAGCAGCTTAAGCCTAGCGGGAATCAGCACAGATACGCAGTATTTT. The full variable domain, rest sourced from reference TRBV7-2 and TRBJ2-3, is GAGVSQSPSNKVTEKGKDVELRCDPISGHTALYWYRQSLGQGLEFLIYFQGNSAPDKSGLPSDRFSAERTGGSVSTLTIQRTQQEDSAVYLCASSLSLAGISTDTQYFGPGTRLTVL.

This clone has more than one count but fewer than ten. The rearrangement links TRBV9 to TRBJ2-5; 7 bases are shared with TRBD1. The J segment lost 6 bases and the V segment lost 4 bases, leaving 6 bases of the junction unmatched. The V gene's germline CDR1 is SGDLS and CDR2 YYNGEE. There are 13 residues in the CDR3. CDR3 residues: CASSSGQLQTQYF. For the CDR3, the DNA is TGTGCCAGCAGCTCGGGACAGCTTCAGACCCAGTACTTC.

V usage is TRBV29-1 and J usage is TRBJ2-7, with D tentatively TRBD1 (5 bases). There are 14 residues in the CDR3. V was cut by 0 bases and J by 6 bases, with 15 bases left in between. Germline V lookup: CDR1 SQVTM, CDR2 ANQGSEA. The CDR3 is CSVEDLRQGREQYF. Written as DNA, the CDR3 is TGCAGCGTTGAAGATCTTCGGCAGGGTCGCGAGCAGTACTTC.

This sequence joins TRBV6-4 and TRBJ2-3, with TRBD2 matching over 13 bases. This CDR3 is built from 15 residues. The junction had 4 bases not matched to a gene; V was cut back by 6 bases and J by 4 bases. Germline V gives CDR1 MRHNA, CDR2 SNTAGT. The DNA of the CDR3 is TGTGCCAGCAGGGCGACTAGCGGGGGGCCAGATACGCAGTATTTT. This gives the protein CASRATSGGPDTQYF.

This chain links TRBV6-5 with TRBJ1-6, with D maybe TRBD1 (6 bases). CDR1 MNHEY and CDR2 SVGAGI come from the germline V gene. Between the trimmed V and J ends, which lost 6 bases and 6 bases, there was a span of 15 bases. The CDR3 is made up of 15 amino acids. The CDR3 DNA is TGTGCCAGCAGACCTACGGGGGGCACTAATTCACCCCTCCACTTT. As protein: CASRPTGGTNSPLHF.

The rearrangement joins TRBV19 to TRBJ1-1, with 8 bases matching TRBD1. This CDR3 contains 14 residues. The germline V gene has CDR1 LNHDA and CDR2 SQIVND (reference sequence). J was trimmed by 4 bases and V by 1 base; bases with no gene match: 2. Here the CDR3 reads CASSIGQGPTEAFF. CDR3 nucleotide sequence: TGTGCCAGTAGTATAGGACAGGGGCCCACTGAAGCTTTCTTT.

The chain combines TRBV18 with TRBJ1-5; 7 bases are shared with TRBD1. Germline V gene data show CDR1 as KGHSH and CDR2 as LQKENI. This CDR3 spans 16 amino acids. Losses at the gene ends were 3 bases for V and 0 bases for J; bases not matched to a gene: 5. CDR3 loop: CASSPNRGYSNQPQHF. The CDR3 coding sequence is TGTGCCAGCTCACCTAACAGGGGTTATAGCAATCAGCCCCAGCATTTT.

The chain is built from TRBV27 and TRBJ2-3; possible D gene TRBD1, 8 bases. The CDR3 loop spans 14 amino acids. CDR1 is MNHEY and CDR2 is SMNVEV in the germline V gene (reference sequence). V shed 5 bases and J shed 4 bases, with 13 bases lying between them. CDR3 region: CASSTGGAADTQYF. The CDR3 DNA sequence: TGTGCCAGCAGTACAGGGGGGGCCGCAGATACGCAGTATTTT.

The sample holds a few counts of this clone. The CDR3 protein is CASSLREPSYEQYF. The DNA for the CDR3 is TGTGCCAGCAGCTTACGAGAGCCATCCTACGAGCAGTACTTC. The chain carries TRBV7-6 and TRBJ2-7; D is undetermined. The CDR3 covers 14 residues. The V gene lost 2 bases and the J gene lost 1 base, with 9 bases spanning the gap. The germline CDR1 and CDR2 sequences are SGHVS and FNYEAQ.

This CDR3 is CASSPGSGHQPQHF. CDR3 DNA: TGTGCCAGCAGCCCAGGGTCCGGACATCAGCCCCAGCATTTT. The V gene is TRBV5-6, the J gene TRBJ1-5; D is perhaps TRBD1 (5 bases). CDR1 and CDR2 from the germline V gene are SGHDT and YYEEEE. V was pared by 4 bases and J by 5 bases, with 13 bases between. The CDR3 totals 14 residues.

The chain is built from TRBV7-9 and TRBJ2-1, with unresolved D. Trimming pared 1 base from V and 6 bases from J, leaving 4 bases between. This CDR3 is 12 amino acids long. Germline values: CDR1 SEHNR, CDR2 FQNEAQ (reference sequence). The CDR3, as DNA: TGTGCCAGCAGCTTAGGGTCCAATGAGCAGTTCTTC. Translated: CASSLGSNEQFF. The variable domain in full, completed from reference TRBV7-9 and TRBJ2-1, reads DTGVSQNPRHKITKRGQNVTFRCDPISEHNRLYWYRQTLGQGPEFLTYFQNEAQLEKSRLLSDRFSAERPKGSFSTLEIQRTEQGDSAMYLCASSLGSNEQFFGPGTRLTVL.

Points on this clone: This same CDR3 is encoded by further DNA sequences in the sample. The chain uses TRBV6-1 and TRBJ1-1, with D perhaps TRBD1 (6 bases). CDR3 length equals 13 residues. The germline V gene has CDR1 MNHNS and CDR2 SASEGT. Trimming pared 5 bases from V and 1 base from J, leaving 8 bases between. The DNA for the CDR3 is TGTGCCAGCAGTCCAGGGGCGAACACTGAAGCTTTCTTT. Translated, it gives CASSPGANTEAFF.

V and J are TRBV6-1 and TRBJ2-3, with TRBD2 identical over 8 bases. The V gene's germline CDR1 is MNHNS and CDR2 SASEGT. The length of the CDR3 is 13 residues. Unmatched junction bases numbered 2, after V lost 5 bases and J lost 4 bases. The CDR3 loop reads CASSLLAADTQYF. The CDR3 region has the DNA TGTGCCAGCAGTCTACTAGCGGCAGATACGCAGTATTTT.

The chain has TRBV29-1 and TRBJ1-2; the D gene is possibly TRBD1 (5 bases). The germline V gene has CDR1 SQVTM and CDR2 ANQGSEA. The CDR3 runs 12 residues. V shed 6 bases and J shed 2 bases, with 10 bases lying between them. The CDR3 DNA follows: TGCAGCGTCAATGGGGCGAACTATGGCTACACCTTC. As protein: CSVNGANYGYTF.

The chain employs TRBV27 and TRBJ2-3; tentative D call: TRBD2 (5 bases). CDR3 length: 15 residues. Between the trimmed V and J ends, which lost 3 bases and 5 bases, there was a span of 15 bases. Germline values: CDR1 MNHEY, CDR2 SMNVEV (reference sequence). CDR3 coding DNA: TGTGCCAGCAGTTTTACTGTAGCGTTGGGAGATACGCAGTATTTT. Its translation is CASSFTVALGDTQYF.

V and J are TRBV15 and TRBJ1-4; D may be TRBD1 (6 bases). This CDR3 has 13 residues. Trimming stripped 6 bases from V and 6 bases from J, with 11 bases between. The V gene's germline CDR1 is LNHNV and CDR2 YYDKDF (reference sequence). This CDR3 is CATSRGRDEKLFF. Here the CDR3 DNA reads TGTGCCACCAGTCGGGGGCGGGATGAAAAACTGTTTTTT.

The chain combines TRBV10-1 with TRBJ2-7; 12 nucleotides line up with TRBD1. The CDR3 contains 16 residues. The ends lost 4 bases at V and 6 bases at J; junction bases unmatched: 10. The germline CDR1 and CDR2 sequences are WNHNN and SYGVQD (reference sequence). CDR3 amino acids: CASSGYTGTGGFEQYF. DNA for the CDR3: TGCGCCAGCAGTGGGTATACAGGGACAGGGGGCTTCGAGCAGTACTTC.

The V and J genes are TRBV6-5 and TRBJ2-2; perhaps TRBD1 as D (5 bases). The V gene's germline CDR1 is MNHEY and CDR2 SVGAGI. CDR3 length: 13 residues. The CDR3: CAGGASNTGELFF. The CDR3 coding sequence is TGTGCGGGTGGGGCGTCGAACACCGGGGAGCTGTTTTTT.